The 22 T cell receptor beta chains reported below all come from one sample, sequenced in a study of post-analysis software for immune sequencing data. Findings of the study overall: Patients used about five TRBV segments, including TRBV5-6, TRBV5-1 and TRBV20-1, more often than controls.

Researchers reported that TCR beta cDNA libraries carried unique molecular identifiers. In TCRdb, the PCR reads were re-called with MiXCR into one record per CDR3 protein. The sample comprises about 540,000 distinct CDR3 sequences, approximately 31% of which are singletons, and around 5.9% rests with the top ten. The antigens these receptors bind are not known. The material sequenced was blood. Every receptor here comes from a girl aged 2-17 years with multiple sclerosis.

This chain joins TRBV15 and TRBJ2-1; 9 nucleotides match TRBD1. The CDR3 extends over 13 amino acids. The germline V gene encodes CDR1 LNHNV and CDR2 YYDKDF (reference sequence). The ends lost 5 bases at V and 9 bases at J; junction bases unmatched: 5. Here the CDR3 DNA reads TGTGCCACCAGCTGGGACAGGGCTAGTGAGCAGTTCTTC. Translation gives CATSWDRASEQFF.

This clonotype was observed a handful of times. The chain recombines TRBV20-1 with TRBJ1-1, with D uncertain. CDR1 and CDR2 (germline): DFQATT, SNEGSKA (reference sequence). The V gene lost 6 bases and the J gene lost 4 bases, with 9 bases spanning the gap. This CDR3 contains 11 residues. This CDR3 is CSAERGTEAFF. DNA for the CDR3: TGCAGTGCAGAACGAGGCACTGAAGCTTTCTTT.

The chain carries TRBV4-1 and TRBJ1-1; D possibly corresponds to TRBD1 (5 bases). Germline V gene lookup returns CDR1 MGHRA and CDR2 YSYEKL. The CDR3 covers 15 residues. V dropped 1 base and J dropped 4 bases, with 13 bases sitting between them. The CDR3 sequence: CASSQGGWGGTEAFF. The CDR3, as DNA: TGCGCCAGCAGCCAAGGCGGATGGGGGGGCACTGAAGCTTTCTTT.

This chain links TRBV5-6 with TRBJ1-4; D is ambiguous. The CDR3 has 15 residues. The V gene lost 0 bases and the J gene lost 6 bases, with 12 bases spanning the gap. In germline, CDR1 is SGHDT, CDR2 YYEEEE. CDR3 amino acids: CASSLASGGYEKLFF. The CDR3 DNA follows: TGTGCCAGCAGCTTGGCCTCCGGCGGTTATGAAAAACTGTTTTTT.

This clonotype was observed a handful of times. The CDR3 loop reads CASSPEPHPDTQYF. The CDR3 DNA is TGTGCCAGCAGCCCAGAGCCTCACCCAGATACGCAGTATTTT. This chain links TRBV7-9 with TRBJ2-3; D unclear. V lost 5 bases and J 4 bases, leaving 13 bases between the germline ends. The CDR3 is 14 residues long. Germline V gene sequence: CDR1 SEHNR, CDR2 FQNEAQ (reference sequence).

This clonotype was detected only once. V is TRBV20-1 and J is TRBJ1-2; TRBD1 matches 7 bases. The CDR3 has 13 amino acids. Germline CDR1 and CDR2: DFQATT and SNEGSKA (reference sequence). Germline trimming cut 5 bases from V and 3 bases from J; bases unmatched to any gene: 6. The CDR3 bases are TGCAGTGCTTACAGGGGTTACGACTATGGCTACACCTTC. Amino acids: CSAYRGYDYGYTF.

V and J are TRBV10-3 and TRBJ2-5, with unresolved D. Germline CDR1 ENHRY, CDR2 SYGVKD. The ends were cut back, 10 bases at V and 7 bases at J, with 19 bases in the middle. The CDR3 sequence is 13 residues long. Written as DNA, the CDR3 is TGTGCCACTCTTGGACCCAACCTGCGGACCCAGTACTTC. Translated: CATLGPNLRTQYF.

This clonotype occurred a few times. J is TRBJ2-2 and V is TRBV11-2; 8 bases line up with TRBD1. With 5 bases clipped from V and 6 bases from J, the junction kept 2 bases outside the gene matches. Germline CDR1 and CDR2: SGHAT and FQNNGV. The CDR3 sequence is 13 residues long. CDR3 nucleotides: TGTGCCAGCAGCACAGGGGGTGCCGGGGAGCTGTTTTTT. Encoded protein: CASSTGGAGELFF.

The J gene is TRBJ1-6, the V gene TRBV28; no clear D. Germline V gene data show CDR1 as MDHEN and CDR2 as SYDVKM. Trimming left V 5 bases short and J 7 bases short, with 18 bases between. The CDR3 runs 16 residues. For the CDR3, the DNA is TGTGCCAGCAGTCTGCCTTCGATGGATTTAAATTCACCCCTCCACTTT. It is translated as CASSLPSMDLNSPLHF.

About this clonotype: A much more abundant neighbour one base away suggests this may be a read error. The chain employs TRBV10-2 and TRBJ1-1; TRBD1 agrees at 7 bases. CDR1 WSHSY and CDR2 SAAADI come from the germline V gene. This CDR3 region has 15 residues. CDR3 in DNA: TGCGCCAGCAGGGAGTGGCAGGGGGAGAACACTGAAGCTTTCTTT. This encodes CASREWQGENTEAFF.

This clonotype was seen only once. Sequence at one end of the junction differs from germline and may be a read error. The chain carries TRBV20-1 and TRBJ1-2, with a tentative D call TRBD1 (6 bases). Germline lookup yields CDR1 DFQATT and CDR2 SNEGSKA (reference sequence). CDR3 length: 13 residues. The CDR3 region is CSARDSQGASYTF. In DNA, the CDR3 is TGCAGTGCGAGAGATTCACAGGGAGCAAGCTACACCTTC.

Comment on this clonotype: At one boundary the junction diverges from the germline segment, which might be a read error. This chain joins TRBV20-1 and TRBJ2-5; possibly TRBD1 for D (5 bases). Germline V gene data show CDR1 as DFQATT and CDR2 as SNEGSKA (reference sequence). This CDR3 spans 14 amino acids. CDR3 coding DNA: TGCAGTGCGAGAGCGCAGGGAATTCAAGAGACCCAGTACTTC. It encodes CSARAQGIQETQYF.

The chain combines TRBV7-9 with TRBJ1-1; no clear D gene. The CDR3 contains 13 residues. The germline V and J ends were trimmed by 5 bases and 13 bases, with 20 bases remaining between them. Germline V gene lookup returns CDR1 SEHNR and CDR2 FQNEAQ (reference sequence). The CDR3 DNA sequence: TGTGCCAGCAGCCCGACCCCGGATTCTGCAGATTTCTTT. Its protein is CASSPTPDSADFF.

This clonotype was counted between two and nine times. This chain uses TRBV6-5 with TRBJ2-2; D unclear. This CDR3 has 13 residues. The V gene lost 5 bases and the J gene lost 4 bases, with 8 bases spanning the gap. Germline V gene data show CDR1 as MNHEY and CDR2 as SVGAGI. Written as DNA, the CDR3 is TGTGCCAGCAGTCGTCCCAGCACCGGGGAGCTGTTTTTT. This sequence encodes CASSRPSTGELFF.

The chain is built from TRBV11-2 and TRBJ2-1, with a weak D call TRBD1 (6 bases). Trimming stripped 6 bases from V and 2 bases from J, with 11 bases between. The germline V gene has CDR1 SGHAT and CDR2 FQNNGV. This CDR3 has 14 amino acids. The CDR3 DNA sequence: TGTGCCAGCAGGGGGGCAATCGCCTACAATGAGCAGTTCTTC. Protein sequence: CASRGAIAYNEQFF.

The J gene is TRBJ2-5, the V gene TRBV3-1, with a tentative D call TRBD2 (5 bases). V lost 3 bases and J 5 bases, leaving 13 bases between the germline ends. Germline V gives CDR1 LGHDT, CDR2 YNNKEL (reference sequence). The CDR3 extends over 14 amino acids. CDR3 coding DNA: TGTGCCAGCAGCCAGCCGGGATCGGTGGAGACCCAGTACTTC. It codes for CASSQPGSVETQYF.

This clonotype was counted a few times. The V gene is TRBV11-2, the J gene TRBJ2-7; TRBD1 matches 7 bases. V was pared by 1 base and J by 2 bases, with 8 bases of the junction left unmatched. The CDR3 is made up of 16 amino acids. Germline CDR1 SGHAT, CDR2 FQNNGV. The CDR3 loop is CASSLGDSTGTYEQYF. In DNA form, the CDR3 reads TGTGCCAGCAGCTTAGGAGACTCGACAGGGACCTACGAGCAGTACTTC.

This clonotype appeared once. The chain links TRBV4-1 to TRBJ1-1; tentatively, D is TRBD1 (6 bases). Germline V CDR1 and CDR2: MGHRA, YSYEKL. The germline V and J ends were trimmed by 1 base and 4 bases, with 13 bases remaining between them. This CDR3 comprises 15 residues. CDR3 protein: CASSQVSGGLTEAFF. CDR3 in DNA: TGCGCCAGCAGCCAAGTCTCGGGGGGGCTCACTGAAGCTTTCTTT.

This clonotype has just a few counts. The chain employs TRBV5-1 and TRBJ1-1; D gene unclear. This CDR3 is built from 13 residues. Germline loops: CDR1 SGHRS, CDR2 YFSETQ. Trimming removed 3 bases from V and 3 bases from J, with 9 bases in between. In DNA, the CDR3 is TGCGCCAGCAGCTCCGCCGGGGACACTGAAGCTTTCTTT. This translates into CASSSAGDTEAFF. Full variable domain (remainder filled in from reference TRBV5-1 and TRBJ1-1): KAGVTQTPRYLIKTRGQQVTLSCSPISGHRSVSWYQQTPGQGLQFLFEYFSETQRNKGNFPGRFSGRQFSNSRSEMNVSTLELGDSALYLCASSSAGDTEAFFGQGTRLTVV.

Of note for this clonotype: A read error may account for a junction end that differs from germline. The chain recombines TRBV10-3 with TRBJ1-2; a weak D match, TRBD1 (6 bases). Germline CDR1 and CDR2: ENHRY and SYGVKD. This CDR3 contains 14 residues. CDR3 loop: CATSESKQGGGYTF. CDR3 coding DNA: TGTGCCACCAGTGAGTCGAAACAGGGAGGAGGCTACACCTTC.

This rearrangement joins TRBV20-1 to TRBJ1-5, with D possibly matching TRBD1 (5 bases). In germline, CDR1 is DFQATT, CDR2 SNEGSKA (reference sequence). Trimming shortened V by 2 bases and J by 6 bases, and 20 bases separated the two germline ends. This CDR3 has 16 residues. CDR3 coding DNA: TGCAGTGCTAGACCCCCGGAGACAAGGGGAAGTCAGCCCCAGCATTTT. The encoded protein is CSARPPETRGSQPQHF.

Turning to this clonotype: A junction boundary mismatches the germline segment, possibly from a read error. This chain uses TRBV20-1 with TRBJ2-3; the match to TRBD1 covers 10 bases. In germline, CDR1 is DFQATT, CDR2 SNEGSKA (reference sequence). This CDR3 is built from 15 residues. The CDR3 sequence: CNATISTGGKDTQYF. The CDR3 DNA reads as TGCAATGCTACAATATCGACAGGGGGCAAAGATACGCAGTATTTT.